The 8 T cell receptor beta chains below all came from one sample that was sequenced in a study of T cell responses to AZD1222 COVID-19 vaccine. Method: immunoSEQ multiplex PCR; TCRdb's copy keeps in-frame clones and lacks some. Of 120,000 or so clones in the sample, less than 95% are singletons; the top ten hold about 7%. The material was peripheral blood, obtained on day 0 of AZD1222 vaccination. These receptors were collected from an adult in good health.

The chain links TRBV7-9 to TRBJ2-2; D perhaps matches TRBD1 (6 bases). The CDR3 runs 13 residues. The V gene's germline CDR1 is SEHNR and CDR2 FQNEAQ (reference sequence). V was cut by 5 bases and J by 8 bases, with 12 bases left in between. Written as DNA, the CDR3 is TGTGCCAGCAGCCCTCAGGGGTTAGGGGAGCTGTTTTTT. This sequence encodes CASSPQGLGELFF.

This chain joins TRBV10-3 and TRBJ1-4; 8 bases are shared with TRBD1. Trimming took 4 bases from V and 7 from J; bases not matched to a gene: 8. Germline CDR1 is ENHRY and CDR2 is SYGVKD. The CDR3 is made up of 15 amino acids. The DNA of the CDR3 is TGTGCCATCAGTGGGGGCGGACAGGGAATTGAAAAACTGTTTTTT. Its translation: CAISGGGQGIEKLFF.

Concerning this clone itself: An end of the junction does not agree with germline; a read error may underlie this. The gene calls are TRBV2 and TRBJ2-7; 7 nucleotides align to TRBD2. Germline CDR1 is SNHLY and CDR2 is FYNNEI. The CDR3 covers 13 residues. This CDR3 is CASSEDRLAPRNF. The DNA for the CDR3 is TGTGCCAGCAGTGAGGACCGACTAGCTCCCCGTAACTTC.

The CDR3 spells CASQGPNQPQHF. CDR3 in DNA: TGTGCCAGTCAGGGTCCCAATCAGCCCCAGCATTTT. The chain links TRBV28 to TRBJ1-5; weak D call: TRBD1 (5 bases). The germline V gene has CDR1 MDHEN and CDR2 SYDVKM. CDR3 length equals 12 residues. With 9 bases removed from V and 3 bases from J, the gap between germline ends came to 9 bases. Full variable domain (missing parts from reference TRBV28 and TRBJ1-5): DVKVTQSSRYLVKRTGEKVFLECVQDMDHENMFWYRQDPGLGLRLIYFSYDVKMKEKGDIPEGYSVSREKKERFSLILESASTNQTSMYLCASQGPNQPQHFGDGTRLSIL.

The chain recombines TRBV19 with TRBJ1-4, with 7 bases fitting TRBD1. The CDR3 consists of 16 residues. Germline CDR1 reads LNHDA; CDR2 reads SQIVND (reference sequence). V shed 3 bases, J shed 6 bases, and the junction held 10 bases outside the gene matches. CDR3 sequence reads: CASSIPPQGRDEKLFF. CDR3 in DNA: TGTGCCAGTAGTATCCCCCCACAGGGGCGAGATGAAAAACTGTTTTTT.

The J gene is TRBJ2-7, the V gene TRBV5-6; D is possibly TRBD2 (5 bases). The germline V gene encodes CDR1 SGHDT and CDR2 YYEEEE. This CDR3 comprises 14 residues. Trimming stripped 4 bases from V and 6 bases from J, with 17 bases between. The CDR3 region is CASSRDVGWGEQYF. The CDR3 DNA sequence: TGTGCCAGCAGCCGGGATGTGGGATGGGGCGAGCAGTACTTC.

The rearrangement links TRBV21-1 to TRBJ1-5. TRBV21-1 is annotated as a pseudogene. The length of the CDR3 is 15 residues. The CDR3 DNA reads TGTGCCAGCAGCAAAGCCCTACTGGGGGATCAGCCCCAGCATTTT. Encoded protein: CASSKALLGDQPQHF.

This clone appeared a single time. The V gene is TRBV27, the J gene TRBJ1-5; D gene ambiguous. The CDR3 totals 12 residues. CDR1 MNHEY and CDR2 SMNVEV come from the germline V gene (reference sequence). The V and J ends lost 7 bases and 2 bases respectively, with 6 bases between them. The DNA of the CDR3 is TGTGCCAGCAAGGAGGGCAATCAGCCCCAGCATTTT. It yields the protein CASKEGNQPQHF.